This TCR beta chain is drawn from a study of T cells in Graves' hyperthyroidism and ophthalmopathy (dated by TCRdb to between 2019 and 2020). Concerning the study at large: Peripheral blood samples were taken at the time of initial diagnosis, prior to any treatment. Following sampling, methimazole starting at 30 mg daily was given to hyperthyroidism patients, and high-dose intravenous methylprednisolone was given to ophthalmopathy patients. An independent validation cohort of about 19 hyperthyroidism patients and roughly 16 patients who later progressed to ophthalmopathy tested prospective prediction of ophthalmopathy. To identify TCR V-J signatures that set the groups apart, the researchers used a discovery cohort of more than 95 patients, made up of 40 to 45 with Graves' ophthalmopathy and 55 to 65 with stable Graves' hyperthyroidism. In addition, the study compared T-cell repertoires in thyroid tissue and in blood from 6 or 7 Graves' hyperthyroidism patients. According to the paper, TCR Vbeta CDR3 sequencing was carried out on 135 peripheral blood samples, which came from under 50 ophthalmopathy, roughly 75 hyperthyroidism and approximately 17 progressor patients. For training and testing, the 100 or so patients in the discovery cohort were randomly divided in a 7:3 ratio. Study-wide conclusions, independent of this receptor: Most expanded thyroid clonotypes (frequency above 0.001) were also detected in blood, suggesting blood repertoires may reflect thyroid immune responses. A 13 V-J signature model separated ophthalmopathy from stable hyperthyroidism, with 87.88% sensitivity and around 84% specificity in cross-validation and 80%/75% in testing. Sample size was not statistically predetermined, and blinding of investigators to group allocation was not performed. In validation, the model predicted progression to ophthalmopathy a median of about 6.8 months before onset, with 65% to 71% sensitivity and about 75% specificity.

There are a few counts of this clonotype. Its cognate antigen has yet to be identified. No base-level quality is on record; no much larger clone is a single base apart. Ophthalmopathy patients had moderately to severely active disease, with a Clinical Activity Score of 3 or more, a NOSPECS grade of 4 or more, and a disease duration of less than 3 months. The study excluded patients with uncontrolled infections, other autoimmune diseases, pregnancy or lactation. Diagnoses were established on the basis of clinical symptoms, serum thyroxine and TRAb, thyroid ultrasound, and orbital computed tomography. PBMCs were isolated from 10 ml of fresh peripheral blood by Ficoll-Paque density gradient centrifugation. Trizol reagent was used to extract total RNA, and RNA quality was then checked on an Agilent 2100 Bioanalyzer. The TCR beta CDR3 regions were amplified from RNA transcripts. A first-round RT-PCR of the TCR CDR3 used the HTBI primer set with the Qiagen OneStep RT-PCR kit. Libraries were constructed in a second round of multiplex PCR, after which size selection and purification were performed. Paired-end sequencing of the libraries was performed with 100 bp reads on an Illumina HiSeq2000. Per the authors' processing: SOAPnuke was used to process the raw data, with reads discarded if the reads contained adapters or uncalled bases, had a mean Phred below 15, or lacked an exact constant-primer or identifier match. High-quality paired reads were merged with COPE v1.2.5, and unique nucleotide sequences were defined as clonotypes. Clonotypes were aligned to IMGT TRBV, TRBD and TRBJ reference segments using MiTCR v1.1. The analysis included only V-J combinations with a frequency above 0.0001, which together covered 99% to 99.2% of the repertoires. The TCS score was defined as F50 (clonal expansion) divided by E x V (chaos), with BLOSUM62-based TCRdist calculated between CDR3 peptides within each V-J. Welch's t-statistics and random forest reduced fewer than 550 V-J features to 13, which were used in a naive Bayes classifier (R e1071). TCRdb trimmed public reads at Q25 via fastp, called clones via MiXCR and kept in-frame beta chains. Each CDR3 protein gets just one entry, which takes the most common genes and DNA from the rows behind it. None of the V and J calls come from the authors' own analysis; TCRdb made them. This sample comprises about 330,000 distinct CDR3 sequences, roughly 13% of them detected only once. The leading ten clones occupy about a third of the sample.

The CDR3 holds 12 amino acids from the cysteine to the phenylalanine. Left in the record is the CDR3 DNA by itself, 36 bases read in frame from the first base. CDR1 GTSNPN and CDR2 SVGIG were looked up in the germline V gene (reference sequence). V lost 0 bases and J lost 8 bases; the stretch between them is 10 bases long. The receptor's source is a woman between 40 and 50 years old with Graves' ophthalmopathy. The chain is assembled from TRBV30 and TRBJ1-2; the D gene remains uncertain. What was sequenced was blood. CDR3 region: CAWSVEGGGYTF. In nucleotides, the sequence is TGTGCCTGGAGTGTAGAGGGTGGGGGCTACACCTTC.